Below, one TCR beta chain is given with its context. Its antigen is not identified. This sample is drawn from a study of immune evolution from preneoplasia to lung adenocarcinoma. Regarding the study as a whole: Top clone frequencies peaked in normal lung, apparently declining through invasive adenocarcinoma. Normal lung had highest clonality; later lesions appeared denser, more diverse. Compared with EGFR-mutant or double wild-type lesions, KRAS-mutant nodules were more clonal.

The germline V gene encodes CDR1 DFQATT and CDR2 SNEGSKA (reference sequence). The CDR3 is 9 amino acids. V shed 4 bases and J shed 9 bases, with 4 bases lying between them. Clones were read by immunoSEQ multiplex PCR, and TCRdb kept only the in-frame ones, dropping some. The sample yields roughly 7,800 clones, 55% to 75% seen once. This chain connects TRBV20-1 to TRBJ2-1; no clear D gene. Material for sequencing was FFPE lung adenocarcinoma in situ tissue. The receptor's source is a donor aged 70 or over with lung adenocarcinoma. Some clones in this sample may be carry-over from other donors' samples. The CDR3: CSANPEQFF. CDR3 in DNA: TGCAGTGCTAACCCTGAGCAGTTCTTC.